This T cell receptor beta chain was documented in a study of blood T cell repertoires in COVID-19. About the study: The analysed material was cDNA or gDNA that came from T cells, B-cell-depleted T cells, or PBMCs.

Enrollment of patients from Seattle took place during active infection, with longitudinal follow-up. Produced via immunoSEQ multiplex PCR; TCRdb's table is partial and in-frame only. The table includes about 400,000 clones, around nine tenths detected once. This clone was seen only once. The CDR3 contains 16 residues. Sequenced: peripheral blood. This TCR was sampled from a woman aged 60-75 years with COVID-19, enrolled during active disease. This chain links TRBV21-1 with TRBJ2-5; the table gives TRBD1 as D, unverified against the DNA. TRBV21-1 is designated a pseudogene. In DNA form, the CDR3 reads TGTGCCAAAATAACCACCCGGGACAGGGGGCAAGAGACCCAGTACTTC. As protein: CAKITTRDRGQETQYF.